The 23 T cell receptor beta chains in this list originate from one sample, sequenced in a study of blood T cell repertoires in COVID-19. Assay used: immunoSEQ multiplex PCR; TCRdb lists only in-frame clones, some missing. Counted here are roughly 570,000 clones, about 89% occurring once; the ten biggest clones make up roughly 8%. Sequenced: peripheral blood. Receptors were obtained from a woman aged 50 to 65 with COVID-19, enrolled during active disease.

This clone was picked up one time. This rearrangement joins TRBV3-1 (or the pseudogene TRBV3-2) to TRBJ1-4; a weak D match, TRBD1 (6 bases). The germline V gene has CDR1 LGHDT and CDR2 YNNKEL (reference sequence). V was cut by 3 bases and J by 11 bases, with 16 bases left in between. This CDR3 comprises 14 residues. CDR3 DNA sequence: TGTGCCAGCAGCCACTTTACAGGGAGGGGGAAACTGTTTTTT. It translates to CASSHFTGRGKLFF.

The chain recombines TRBV9 with TRBJ1-2, with D perhaps TRBD1 (6 bases). The CDR3 runs to 15 residues. V gave up 0 bases and J gave up 7 bases, with 16 bases separating them. Germline V CDR1 and CDR2: SGDLS, YYNGEE. The CDR3 region is CASSVDGGARTGYTF. In nucleotides, the CDR3 is TGTGCCAGCAGCGTAGATGGGGGGGCAAGGACTGGCTACACCTTC.

The chain employs TRBV29-1 and TRBJ2-1; TRBD1 matches at 8 bases. This CDR3 comprises 13 residues. V was clipped by 5 bases and J by 3 bases; unmatched bases: 3. Germline CDR1 SQVTM, CDR2 ANQGSEA. CDR3 sequence (DNA): TGCAGCGTTAGGGGACAGGACTACAATGAGCAGTTCTTC. It encodes CSVRGQDYNEQFF.

In the case of this clone: The sample contains more than one DNA sequence encoding this CDR3. The chain couples TRBV4-1 to TRBJ1-2; TRBD1 is a possible D gene (5 bases). Germline V gene sequence: CDR1 MGHRA, CDR2 YSYEKL. This CDR3 has 14 residues. Trimming took off 0 bases at V and 5 bases at J, with 10 bases between the two ends. CDR3 residues: CASSQDQGGYGYTF. DNA of the CDR3: TGCGCCAGCAGCCAAGATCAGGGCGGATATGGCTACACCTTC.

The chain links TRBV5-4 to TRBJ1-2, with D uncertain. V was pared by 0 bases and J by 8 bases, with 11 bases between. Germline CDR1 SGHNT, CDR2 YYREEE (reference sequence). This CDR3 region has 13 residues. The CDR3 nucleotides read TGTGCCAGCAGCTTGGCGGCAACGGGAGGCTACACCTTC. The encoded protein is CASSLAATGGYTF.

The chain is built from TRBV30 and TRBJ1-6; no clear D gene. V was pared by 4 bases and J by 5 bases, with 15 bases between. Germline V gene data show CDR1 as GTSNPN and CDR2 as SVGIG (reference sequence). The CDR3 loop spans 15 amino acids. The CDR3 bases are TGTGCCTGGAAACTCGGTCCCCTCCATAATTCACCCCTCCACTTT. Its translation: CAWKLGPLHNSPLHF. The full variable domain, in which reference TRBV30 and TRBJ1-6 provide the parts outside the CDR3, is SQTIHQWPATLVQPVGSPLSLECTVEGTSNPNLYWYRQAAGRGLQLLFYSVGIGQISSEVPQNLSASRPQDRQFILSSKKLLLSDSGFYLCAWKLGPLHNSPLHFGNGTRLTVT.

The chain uses TRBV27 and TRBJ1-2; TRBD1 might be the D (6 bases). V was shortened by 7 bases and J by 7 bases, with 25 bases between the two germline ends. CDR1 is MNHEY, CDR2 SMNVEV, per germline (reference sequence). This CDR3 contains 16 residues. The CDR3 DNA is TGTGCCAGCACCTCTTACGGGAGCAGGGGAGGGTCTGGCTACACCTTC. It specifies CASTSYGSRGGSGYTF.

Worth noting for this clone: Distinct nucleotide sequences in the sample also encode this CDR3. The V gene is TRBV27, the J gene TRBJ1-2; D possibly corresponds to TRBD1 (5 bases). The CDR3 is made up of 12 amino acids. The V end was cut by 6 bases, the J end by 2 bases, with 7 bases between. Germline CDR1 and CDR2: MNHEY and SMNVEV (reference sequence). CDR3 amino acids: CASRTGNYGYTF. The CDR3 DNA follows: TGTGCCAGCAGAACAGGAAACTATGGCTACACCTTC.

V is TRBV6-6 and J is TRBJ1-6; D remains ambiguous. The CDR3 covers 12 residues. Trimming removed 2 bases at V and 11 bases at J, with 7 bases between. The germline CDR1 and CDR2 sequences are MNHNY and SVGAGI (reference sequence). The DNA for the CDR3 is TGTGCCAGCAGTTACGGCACGCCACCCCTCCACTTT. Translated: CASSYGTPPLHF.

The V call is TRBV6-5, the J call TRBJ2-7; D might be TRBD2 (5 bases). Germline values: CDR1 MNHEY, CDR2 SVGAGI. Trimming pared 8 bases from V and 0 bases from J, leaving 17 bases between. This CDR3 region has 15 residues. CDR3 in DNA: TGTGCCAGCCAGAGGGTCGTCTTGAGCTCCTACGAGCAGTACTTC. It translates to CASQRVVLSSYEQYF.

CDR3: CASTSRGGEQYF. CDR3 coding DNA: TGTGCCAGCACCTCGCGGGGGGGCGAGCAGTACTTC. This chain links TRBV5-6 with TRBJ2-7, with 9 positions matching TRBD2. This CDR3 region has 12 residues. V shed 6 bases, J shed 6 bases, and the junction held 4 bases outside the gene matches. Per germline, CDR1 SGHDT and CDR2 YYEEEE.

The chain is built from TRBV11-3 and TRBJ1-5, with TRBD1 as a possible D gene (6 bases). Germline V gene data show CDR1 as SGHNT and CDR2 as YENEEA. The CDR3 consists of 20 residues. Trimming cost V 3 bases and J 0 bases, with 24 bases left between them. The CDR3 is CASSFTPTGQRTYSNQPQHF. The CDR3 nucleotides read TGTGCCAGCAGCTTCACCCCGACAGGTCAAAGAACCTATAGCAATCAGCCCCAGCATTTT.

CDR3 coding DNA: TGTGCCAGCAGTTTGGGGAGCTTGAACACTGAAGCTTTCTTT. Its translation: CASSLGSLNTEAFF. This chain links TRBV28 with TRBJ1-1; D is uncertain. The CDR3 runs to 14 residues. Germline V gene lookup returns CDR1 MDHEN and CDR2 SYDVKM. V lost 3 bases to trimming and J lost 0 bases, with 8 bases between them.

The chain uses TRBV19 and TRBJ1-2, with 7 bases fitting TRBD1. CDR3 size: 14 residues. V lost 6 bases, J lost 1 base, and 5 bases stayed unmatched. Germline V gives CDR1 LNHDA, CDR2 SQIVND (reference sequence). The CDR3 nucleotides are TGTGCCAGTAGAATGACAGGGCTTAACTATGGCTACACCTTC. Protein sequence: CASRMTGLNYGYTF.

The V gene is TRBV30, the J gene TRBJ1-2; TRBD1 matches 9 bases. The CDR3 runs to 13 residues. Germline CDR1 is GTSNPN and CDR2 is SVGIG (reference sequence). With V trimmed by 5 bases and J by 5 bases, 6 bases remained unmatched. The CDR3 reads CAWWRGTGYGYTF. The CDR3 DNA follows: TGTGCCTGGTGGAGGGGGACAGGGTATGGCTACACCTTC.

This chain joins TRBV4-1 and TRBJ2-1; TRBD2 matches at 8 bases. From germline, CDR1 is MGHRA and CDR2 YSYEKL. J gave up 2 bases and V 4 bases, and 7 bases lay outside the gene matches. The CDR3 consists of 16 residues. The CDR3 loop reads CASSRDGLAAYNEQFF. CDR3 nucleotides: TGCGCCAGCAGCCGCGACGGACTAGCTGCCTACAATGAGCAGTTCTTC.

The V call is TRBV30, the J call TRBJ1-1; possibly TRBD1 for D (5 bases). CDR3 length: 13 residues. V lost 5 bases to trimming and J lost 5 bases, with 15 bases between them. Germline V lookup: CDR1 GTSNPN, CDR2 SVGIG (reference sequence). The DNA for the CDR3 is TGTGCCTGGGGGGGGAGGGATGGGACTGAAGCTTTCTTT. Translation: CAWGGRDGTEAFF.

This chain connects TRBV4-2 to TRBJ1-2, with TRBD1 matching 9 bases. Germline V CDR1 and CDR2: LGHNA, YNFKEQ. Trimming removed 6 bases from V and 5 bases from J; junction bases left unmatched: 13. The CDR3 length is 16 residues. The CDR3 nucleotides are TGTGCCAGCAGGAAGGGAGCGGAGACAGGGGGATATGGCTACACCTTC. Translated, it gives CASRKGAETGGYGYTF.

V usage is TRBV2 and J usage is TRBJ2-7; possibly TRBD1 for D (5 bases). The V end was cut by 0 bases, the J end by 5 bases, with 8 bases between. This CDR3 spans 13 amino acids. In germline, CDR1 is SNHLY, CDR2 FYNNEI. The CDR3 region has the DNA TGTGCCAGCAGTGAAGCGCTAGGGGACGAGCAGTACTTC. Amino acids: CASSEALGDEQYF.

This clone was picked up one time. As DNA, the CDR3 is TGTGCCAGCAGCTCCGGTGCCACCTTCGAGAGTGAGCCCCAGCATTTT. It codes for CASSSGATFESEPQHF. The chain carries TRBV5-6 and TRBJ1-5; the D is unclear. Trimming shortened V by 3 bases and J by 8 bases, and 21 bases separated the two germline ends. Germline assignment: CDR1 SGHDT and CDR2 YYEEEE. CDR3 length equals 16 residues.

This clone was observed a single time. J is TRBJ1-3 and V is TRBV2; D not certain. Between the trimmed V and J ends, which lost 6 bases and 0 bases, there was a span of 9 bases. The CDR3 is made up of 14 amino acids. CDR1 and CDR2 from the germline V gene are SNHLY and FYNNEI. CDR3 nucleotide sequence: TGTGCCAGCAGCCTTGAGGACTCTGGAAACACCATATATTTT. Amino acids: CASSLEDSGNTIYF.

The CDR3: CASIPGQNTFNYGYTF. The CDR3 coding sequence is TGTGCCAGTATCCCGGGACAGAACACATTTAACTATGGCTACACCTTC. J is TRBJ1-2 and V is TRBV19; 7 positions agree with TRBD1. This CDR3 spans 16 amino acids. J was trimmed by 1 base and V by 7 bases; bases with no gene match: 12. Germline V gene lookup returns CDR1 LNHDA and CDR2 SQIVND (reference sequence).

The chain uses TRBV29-1 and TRBJ1-2; D is possibly TRBD1 (5 bases). The CDR3 extends over 13 amino acids. From germline, CDR1 is SQVTM and CDR2 ANQGSEA. Trimming cost V 0 bases and J 4 bases, with 9 bases left between them. CDR3 DNA: TGCAGCGTTGAAGATCGCACAGGCTATGGCTACACCTTC. Its translation: CSVEDRTGYGYTF.